This TCR beta chain was sequenced during a study of blood T cell repertoires in COVID-19. This CDR3 has 15 residues. CDR1 and CDR2 (germline): LGHNA, YSLEER. V was shortened by 3 bases and J by 6 bases, with 17 bases between the two germline ends. This clone was seen repeatedly, ten times or more. TCRdb's copy holds only in-frame clones and misses some; the assay was immunoSEQ multiplex PCR. The sample has 150,000 or so clones, around 85% seen once. The source is a man aged 45-65 years who had recovered from COVID-19. The sequenced sample was PBMCs or T cells enriched from blood (not recorded which). The rearrangement uses TRBV4-3 and TRBJ1-2; D possibly corresponds to TRBD1 (5 bases). The CDR3 DNA is TGCGCCAGCAGCCACTCAGTTTCGGCGGGGGATGGCTACACCTTC. It translates to CASSHSVSAGDGYTF.